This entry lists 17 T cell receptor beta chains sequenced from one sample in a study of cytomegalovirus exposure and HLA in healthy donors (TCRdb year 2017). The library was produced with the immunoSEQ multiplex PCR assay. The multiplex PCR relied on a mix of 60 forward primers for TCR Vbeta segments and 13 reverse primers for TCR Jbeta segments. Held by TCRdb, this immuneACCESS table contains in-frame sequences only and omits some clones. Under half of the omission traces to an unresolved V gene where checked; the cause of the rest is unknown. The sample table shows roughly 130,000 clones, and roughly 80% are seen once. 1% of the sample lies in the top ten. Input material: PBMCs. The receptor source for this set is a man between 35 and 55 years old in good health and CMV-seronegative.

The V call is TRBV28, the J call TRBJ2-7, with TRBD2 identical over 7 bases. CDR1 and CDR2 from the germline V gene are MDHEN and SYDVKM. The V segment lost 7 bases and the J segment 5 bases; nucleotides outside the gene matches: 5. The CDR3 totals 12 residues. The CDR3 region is CASIGAGDEQYF. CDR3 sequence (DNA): TGTGCCAGCATTGGGGCGGGAGACGAGCAGTACTTC.

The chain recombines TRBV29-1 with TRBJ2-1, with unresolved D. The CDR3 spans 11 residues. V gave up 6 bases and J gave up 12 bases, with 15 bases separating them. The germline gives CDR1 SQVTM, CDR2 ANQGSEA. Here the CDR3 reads CSVETRLGQFF. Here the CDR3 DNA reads TGCAGCGTGGAGACCCGTTTAGGGCAGTTCTTC.

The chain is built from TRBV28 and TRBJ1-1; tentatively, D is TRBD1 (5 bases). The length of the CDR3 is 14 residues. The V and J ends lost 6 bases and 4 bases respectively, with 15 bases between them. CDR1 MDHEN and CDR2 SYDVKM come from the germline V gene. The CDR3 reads CASSTPGGVTEAFF. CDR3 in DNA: TGTGCCAGCAGCACTCCGGGGGGAGTCACTGAAGCTTTCTTT.

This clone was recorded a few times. CDR3 amino acids: CASSLVGTRETEAFF. The CDR3 DNA sequence: TGCGCCAGCAGCTTGGTTGGGACCCGGGAGACTGAAGCTTTCTTT. The V gene is TRBV5-1, the J gene TRBJ1-1, with D possibly TRBD1 on 5 matching bases. V was clipped by 0 bases and J by 5 bases, with 14 bases between them. Germline CDR1 reads SGHRS; CDR2 reads YFSETQ. The CDR3 is 15 amino acids.

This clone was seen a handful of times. DNA of the CDR3: TGCGCCAGCAGCCCCGGGACAGAGGGTGGAGAGCAGTACTTC. It yields the protein CASSPGTEGGEQYF. This chain connects TRBV5-1 to TRBJ2-7, with 7 bases fitting TRBD1. Germline V gives CDR1 SGHRS, CDR2 YFSETQ. The V gene end was trimmed by 4 bases and the J gene end by 7 bases; junction bases not matched to a gene: 11. This CDR3 has 14 amino acids.

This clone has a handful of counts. CDR3 in amino acids: CASSTTGSSGNTIYF. The CDR3 DNA is TGTGCCAGCAGTACGACAGGGTCGAGTGGAAACACCATATATTTT. V usage is TRBV6-5 and J usage is TRBJ1-3, with 7 bases lining up with TRBD1. The junction had 7 bases not matched to a gene; V was cut back by 5 bases and J by 3 bases. The CDR3 length is 15 residues. Germline CDR1 MNHEY, CDR2 SVGAGI.

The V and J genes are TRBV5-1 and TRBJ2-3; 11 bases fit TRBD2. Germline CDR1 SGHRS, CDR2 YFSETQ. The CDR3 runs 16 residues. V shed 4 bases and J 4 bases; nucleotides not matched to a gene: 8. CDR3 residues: CASSDSGGATADTQYF. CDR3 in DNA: TGCGCCAGCAGCGATAGCGGGGGGGCGACGGCAGATACGCAGTATTTT.

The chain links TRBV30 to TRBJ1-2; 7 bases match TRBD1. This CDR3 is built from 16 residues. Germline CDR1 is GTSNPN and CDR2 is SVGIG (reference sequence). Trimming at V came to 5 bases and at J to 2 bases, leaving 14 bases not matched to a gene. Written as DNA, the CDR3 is TGTGCCTGGGACAGGGTTGGTATTTCGACGAACTATGGCTACACCTTC. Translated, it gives CAWDRVGISTNYGYTF.

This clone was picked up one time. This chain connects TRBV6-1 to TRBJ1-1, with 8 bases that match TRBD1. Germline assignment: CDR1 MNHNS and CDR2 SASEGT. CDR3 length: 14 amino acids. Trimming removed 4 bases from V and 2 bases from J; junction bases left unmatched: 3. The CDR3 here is CASSGGQVNTEAFF. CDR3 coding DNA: TGTGCCAGCAGTGGGGGACAGGTCAACACTGAAGCTTTCTTT.

This chain's CDR3 is CASSLGRYGYTF. The DNA for the CDR3 is TGTGCCAGCAGCTTAGGCCGCTATGGCTACACCTTC. The chain links TRBV13 to TRBJ1-2; unclear D gene. This CDR3 has 12 amino acids. Germline assignment: CDR1 PRHDT and CDR2 FYEKMQ (reference sequence). Trimming pared 0 bases from V and 4 bases from J, leaving 3 bases between.

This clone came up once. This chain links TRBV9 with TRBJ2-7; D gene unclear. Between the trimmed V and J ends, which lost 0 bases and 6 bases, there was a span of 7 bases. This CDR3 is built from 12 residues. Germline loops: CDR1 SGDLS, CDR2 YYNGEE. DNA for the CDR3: TGTGCCAGCAGCGTAGGGGCAGGCGAGCAGTACTTC. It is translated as CASSVGAGEQYF.

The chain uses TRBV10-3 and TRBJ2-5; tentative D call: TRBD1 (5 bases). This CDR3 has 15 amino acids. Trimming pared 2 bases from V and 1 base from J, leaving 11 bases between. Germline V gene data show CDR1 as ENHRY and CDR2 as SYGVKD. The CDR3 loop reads CAISEPLTGQETQYF. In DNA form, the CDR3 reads TGTGCCATCAGTGAGCCCCTAACAGGCCAAGAGACCCAGTACTTC.

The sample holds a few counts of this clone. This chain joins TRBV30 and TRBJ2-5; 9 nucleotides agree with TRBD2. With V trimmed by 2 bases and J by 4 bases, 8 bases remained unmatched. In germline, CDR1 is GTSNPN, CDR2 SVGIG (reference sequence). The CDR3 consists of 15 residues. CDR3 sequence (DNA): TGTGCCTGGAGTCTCCCCGGGACTAGCATAGAGACCCAGTACTTC. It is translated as CAWSLPGTSIETQYF. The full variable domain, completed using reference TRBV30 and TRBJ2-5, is SQTIHQWPATLVQPVGSPLSLECTVEGTSNPNLYWYRQAAGRGLQLLFYSVGIGQISSEVPQNLSASRPQDRQFILSSKKLLLSDSGFYLCAWSLPGTSIETQYFGPGTRLLVL.

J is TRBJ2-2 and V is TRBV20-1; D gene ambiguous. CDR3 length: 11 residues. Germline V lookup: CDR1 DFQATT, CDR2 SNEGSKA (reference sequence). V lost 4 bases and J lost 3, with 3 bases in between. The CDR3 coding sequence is TGCAGTGCTACCGACACCGGGGAGCTGTTTTTT. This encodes CSATDTGELFF.

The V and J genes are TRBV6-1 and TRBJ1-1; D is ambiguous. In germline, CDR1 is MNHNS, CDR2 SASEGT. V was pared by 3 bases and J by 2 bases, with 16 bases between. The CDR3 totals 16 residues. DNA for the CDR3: TGTGCCAGCAGTGATGGCAGTGGGCAAATTAACACTGAAGCTTTCTTT. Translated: CASSDGSGQINTEAFF.

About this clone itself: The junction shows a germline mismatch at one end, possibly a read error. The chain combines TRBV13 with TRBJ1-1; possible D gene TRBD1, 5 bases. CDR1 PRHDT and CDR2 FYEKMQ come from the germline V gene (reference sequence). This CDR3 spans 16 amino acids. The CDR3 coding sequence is TGTGCCAGCAGCTTAGCGGCAGGGCAAATGAAGACTGAAGCTTTCTTT. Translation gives CASSLAAGQMKTEAFF.

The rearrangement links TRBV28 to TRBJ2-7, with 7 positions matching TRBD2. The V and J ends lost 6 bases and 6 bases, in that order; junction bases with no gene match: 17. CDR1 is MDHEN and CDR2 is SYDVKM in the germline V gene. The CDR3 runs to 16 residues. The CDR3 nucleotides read TGTGCCAGCAGATCCTCAACTAGTCAGGGAGGGCGCGAGCAGTACGTC. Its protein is CASRSSTSQGGREQYV.